Detailed here is one T cell receptor beta chain. Per the original data handling: Estimation of nucleated cell counts relied on the amplification of reference gene primers. Libraries were prepared by immunoSEQ multiplex PCR; TCRdb keeps only in-frame clonotypes and omits some of them. V and J calls and clone size are those listed in that table; D and trimming were worked out from the DNA. Of hundreds of thousands of clones detected, 80% to 90% appear once; the ten largest clones hold over 1.2%. This record comes from a study of blood T cell repertoires in COVID-19. Turning to the study itself: There were acute and convalescent COVID-19 samples, and they came from the United States, Italy and Spain. PBMCs, B-cell-depleted T cells, or T cells were the source of the cDNA or gDNA that made up the material.

CDR3 size: 15 residues. The germline V gene has CDR1 LNHNV and CDR2 YYDKDF (reference sequence). The V end lost 0 bases, the J end lost 0 bases, and 9 bases lay between the germline ends. The sequence came from a man aged 80 or over with acute or convalescent COVID-19. V is TRBV15 and J is TRBJ2-7; D is unclear. Sequencing was carried out using peripheral blood. The CDR3 protein is CATSRDQVGSYEQYF. The CDR3 nucleotides are TGTGCCACCAGCAGAGATCAGGTGGGCTCCTACGAGCAGTACTTC. Together with reference TRBV15 and TRBJ2-7, the CDR3 gives the full variable domain: DAMVIQNPRYQVTQFGKPVTLSCSQTLNHNVMYWYQQKSSQAPKLLFHYYDKDFNNEADTPDNFQSRRPNTSFCFLDIRSPGLGDTAMYLCATSRDQVGSYEQYFGPGTRLTVT.